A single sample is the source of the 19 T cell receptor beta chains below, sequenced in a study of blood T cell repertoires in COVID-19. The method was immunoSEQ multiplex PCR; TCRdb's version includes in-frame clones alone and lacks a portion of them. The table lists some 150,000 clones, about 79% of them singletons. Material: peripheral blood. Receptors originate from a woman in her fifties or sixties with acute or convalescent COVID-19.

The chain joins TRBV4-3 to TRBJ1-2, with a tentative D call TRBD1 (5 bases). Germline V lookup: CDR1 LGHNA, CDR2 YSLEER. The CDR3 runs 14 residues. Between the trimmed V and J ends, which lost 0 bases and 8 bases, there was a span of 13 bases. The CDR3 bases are TGCGCCAGCAGCCAAGAGGGGCAGGTCGGCGGCTACACCTTC. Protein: CASSQEGQVGGYTF.

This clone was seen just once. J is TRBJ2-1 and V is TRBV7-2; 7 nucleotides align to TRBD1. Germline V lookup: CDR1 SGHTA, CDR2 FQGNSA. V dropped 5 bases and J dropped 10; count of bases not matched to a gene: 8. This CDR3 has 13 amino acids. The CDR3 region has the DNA TGTGCCAGCAGCGCCATAGGGGGCAAGGAGCAGTTCTTC. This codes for CASSAIGGKEQFF.

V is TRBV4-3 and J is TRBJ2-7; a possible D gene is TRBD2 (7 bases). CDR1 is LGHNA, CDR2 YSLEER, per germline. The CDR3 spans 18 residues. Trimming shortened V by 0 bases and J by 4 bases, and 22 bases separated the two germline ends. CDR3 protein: CASSQEVMRGGPFYEQYF. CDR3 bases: TGCGCCAGCAGCCAAGAGGTTATGAGGGGGGGGCCGTTTTACGAGCAGTACTTC.

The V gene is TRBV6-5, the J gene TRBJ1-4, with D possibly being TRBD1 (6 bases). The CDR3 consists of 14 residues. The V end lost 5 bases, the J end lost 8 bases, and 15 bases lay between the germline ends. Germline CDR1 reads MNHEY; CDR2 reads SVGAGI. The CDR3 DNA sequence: TGTGCCAGCAGTCGCTCAGGGGCGGAGGAAAAACTGTTTTTT. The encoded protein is CASSRSGAEEKLFF.

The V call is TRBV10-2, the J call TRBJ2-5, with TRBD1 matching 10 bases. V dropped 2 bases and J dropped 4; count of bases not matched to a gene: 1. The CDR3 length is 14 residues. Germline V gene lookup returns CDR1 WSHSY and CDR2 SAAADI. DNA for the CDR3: TGCGCCAGCAGTGAGGGGACAGGGGTAGAGACCCAGTACTTC. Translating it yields CASSEGTGVETQYF.

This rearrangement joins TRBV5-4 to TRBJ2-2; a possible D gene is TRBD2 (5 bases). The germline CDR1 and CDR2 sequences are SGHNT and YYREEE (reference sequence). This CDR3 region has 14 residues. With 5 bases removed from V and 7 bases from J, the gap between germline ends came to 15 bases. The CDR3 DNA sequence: TGTGCCAGCAGAAAGTATGGTGGAGGCGGGGAGCTGTTTTTT. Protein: CASRKYGGGGELFF.

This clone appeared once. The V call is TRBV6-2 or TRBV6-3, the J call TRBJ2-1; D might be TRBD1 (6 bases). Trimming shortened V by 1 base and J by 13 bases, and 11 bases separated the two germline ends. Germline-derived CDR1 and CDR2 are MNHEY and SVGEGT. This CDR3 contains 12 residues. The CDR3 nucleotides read TGTGCCAGCAGTTACTTGAGGGGGTATCAGTTCTTC. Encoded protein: CASSYLRGYQFF.

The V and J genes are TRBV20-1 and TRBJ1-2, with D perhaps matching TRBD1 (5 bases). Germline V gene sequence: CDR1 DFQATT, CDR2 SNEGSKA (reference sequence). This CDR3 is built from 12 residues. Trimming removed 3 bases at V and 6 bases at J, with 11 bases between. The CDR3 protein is CSASRGGDGYTF. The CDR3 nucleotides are TGCAGTGCTAGTAGGGGTGGAGATGGCTACACCTTC.

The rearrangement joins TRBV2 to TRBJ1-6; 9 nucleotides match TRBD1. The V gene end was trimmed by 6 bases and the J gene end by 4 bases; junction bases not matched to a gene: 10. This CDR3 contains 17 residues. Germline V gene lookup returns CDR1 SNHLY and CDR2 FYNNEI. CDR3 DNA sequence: TGTGCCAGCAGGCCCGCACAGGGGGCCTTATATAATTCACCCCTCCACTTT. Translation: CASRPAQGALYNSPLHF.

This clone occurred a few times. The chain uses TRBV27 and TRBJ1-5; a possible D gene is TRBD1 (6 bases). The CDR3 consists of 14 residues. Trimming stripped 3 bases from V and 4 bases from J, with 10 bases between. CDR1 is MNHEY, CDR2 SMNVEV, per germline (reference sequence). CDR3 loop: CASSLGADNQPQHF. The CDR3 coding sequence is TGTGCCAGCAGTTTGGGGGCAGATAATCAGCCCCAGCATTTT.

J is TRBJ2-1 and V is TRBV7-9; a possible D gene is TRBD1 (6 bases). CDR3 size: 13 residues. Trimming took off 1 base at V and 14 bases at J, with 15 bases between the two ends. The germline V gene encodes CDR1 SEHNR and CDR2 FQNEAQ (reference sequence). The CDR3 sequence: CASSLGQVGPKFF. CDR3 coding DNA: TGTGCCAGCAGCTTAGGACAGGTAGGGCCGAAGTTCTTC.

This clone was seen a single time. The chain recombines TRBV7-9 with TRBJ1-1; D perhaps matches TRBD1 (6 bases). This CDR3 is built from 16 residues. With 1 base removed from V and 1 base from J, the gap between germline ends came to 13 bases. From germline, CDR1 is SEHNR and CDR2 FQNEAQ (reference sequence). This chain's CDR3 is CASSLDTVTGNTEAFF. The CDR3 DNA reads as TGTGCCAGCAGCTTAGACACCGTGACAGGGAACACTGAAGCTTTCTTT.

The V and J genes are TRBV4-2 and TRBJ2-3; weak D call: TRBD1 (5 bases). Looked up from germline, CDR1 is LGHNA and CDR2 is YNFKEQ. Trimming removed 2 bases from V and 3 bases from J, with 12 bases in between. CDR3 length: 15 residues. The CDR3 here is CASSQSGSGTDTQYF. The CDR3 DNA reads TGTGCCAGCAGCCAATCAGGGTCTGGGACAGATACGCAGTATTTT.

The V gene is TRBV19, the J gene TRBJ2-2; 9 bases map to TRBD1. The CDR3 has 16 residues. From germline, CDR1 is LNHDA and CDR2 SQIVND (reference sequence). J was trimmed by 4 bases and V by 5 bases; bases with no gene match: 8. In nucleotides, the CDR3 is TGTGCCAGTAGTGGCCGGGACAGGGAGTTCACCGGGGAGCTGTTTTTT. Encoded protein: CASSGRDREFTGELFF.

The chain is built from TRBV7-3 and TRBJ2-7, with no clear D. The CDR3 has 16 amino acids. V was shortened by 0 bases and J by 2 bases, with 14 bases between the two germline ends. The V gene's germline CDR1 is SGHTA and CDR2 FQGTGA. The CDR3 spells CASSLTLDGLAYEQYF. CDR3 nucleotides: TGTGCCAGCAGCTTAACCCTTGACGGTCTAGCCTACGAGCAGTACTTC. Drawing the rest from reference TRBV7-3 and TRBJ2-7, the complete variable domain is GAGVSQTPSNKVTEKGKYVELRCDPISGHTALYWYRQSLGQGPEFLIYFQGTGAADDSGLPNDRFFAVRPEGSVSTLKIQRTERGDSAVYLCASSLTLDGLAYEQYFGPGTRLTVT.

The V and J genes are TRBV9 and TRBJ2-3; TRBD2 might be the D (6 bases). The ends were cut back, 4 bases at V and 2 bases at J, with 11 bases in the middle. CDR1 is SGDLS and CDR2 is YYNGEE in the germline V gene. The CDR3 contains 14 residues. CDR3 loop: CASSISGNTDTQYF. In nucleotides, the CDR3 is TGTGCCAGCAGCATTAGCGGCAACACAGATACGCAGTATTTT.

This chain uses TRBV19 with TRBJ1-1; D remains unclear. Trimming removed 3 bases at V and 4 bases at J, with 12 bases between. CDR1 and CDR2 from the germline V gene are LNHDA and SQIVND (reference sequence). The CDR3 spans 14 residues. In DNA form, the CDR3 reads TGTGCCAGTAGTATCTCGGGGATCAGCACTGAAGCTTTCTTT. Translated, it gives CASSISGISTEAFF.

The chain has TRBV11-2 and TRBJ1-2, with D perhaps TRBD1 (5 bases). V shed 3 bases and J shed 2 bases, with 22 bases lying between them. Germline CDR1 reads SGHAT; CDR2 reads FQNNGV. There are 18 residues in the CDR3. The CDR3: CASSLFPLAGQLNYGYTF. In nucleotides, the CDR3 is TGTGCCAGCAGCTTGTTCCCCTTGGCAGGACAATTAAACTATGGCTACACCTTC.

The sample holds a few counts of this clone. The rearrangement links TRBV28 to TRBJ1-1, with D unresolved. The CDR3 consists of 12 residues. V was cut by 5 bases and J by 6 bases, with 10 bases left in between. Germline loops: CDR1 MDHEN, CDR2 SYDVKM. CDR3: CASSLQRAEAFF. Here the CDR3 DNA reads TGTGCCAGCAGTCTACAGCGGGCTGAAGCTTTCTTT.